This entry concerns a single TCR beta chain. The sample is drawn from a study of blood T cell repertoires in COVID-19. About the study: The samples span acute and convalescent COVID-19 from the United States, Italy and Spain. T cells, B-cell-depleted T cells, or PBMCs supplied cDNA or gDNA.

As originally analysed: By means of reference gene primer amplification, nucleated cell counts were estimated. Clones were read by immunoSEQ multiplex PCR, and TCRdb kept only the in-frame ones, dropping some. V, J and clone size are taken as reported in that table, and D and trimming were inferred from the DNA itself. The table has around 100,000 clones, roughly 81% seen once. The V and J ends lost 10 bases and 5 bases, in that order; junction bases with no gene match: 14. CDR1 and CDR2 (germline): MGHDK, SYGVNS. The CDR3 covers 15 residues. This clonotype originated in a man in his forties or fifties with active or convalescent COVID-19. The material sequenced was peripheral blood. The chain carries TRBV25-1 and TRBJ1-2; 9 bases are shared with TRBD1. The CDR3 is CATGPNLDRGYGYTF. The CDR3 bases are TGTGCCACCGGACCAAACCTGGACAGGGGATATGGCTACACCTTC.